The entry below describes one TCR beta chain. The source of the sample is a study of T cell changes during pregnancy in multiple sclerosis. Here immunoSEQ multiplex PCR was the method, and the copy in TCRdb shows in-frame clones only, minus some. Of more than 65,000 clones in the sample, approximately 92% are singletons; the top ten hold about 0.22%. Per the germline V gene, CDR1 is SGHRS and CDR2 is YFSETQ. With 2 bases removed from V and 2 bases from J, the gap between germline ends came to 8 bases. The CDR3 runs 15 residues. The chain has TRBV5-1 and TRBJ2-6; D remains ambiguous. The specimen comprised CD4+ T cells from peripheral blood mononuclear cells, sampled before pregnancy. The receptor was derived from a female donor with multiple sclerosis, enrolled in a pregnancy study. CDR3 bases: TGCGCCAGCAGCTTTAACGGTCCTGGGGCCAACGTCCTGACTTTC. Residues: CASSFNGPGANVLTF. Based on the CDR3 plus reference TRBV5-1 and TRBJ2-6, the full variable domain is KAGVTQTPRYLIKTRGQQVTLSCSPISGHRSVSWYQQTPGQGLQFLFEYFSETQRNKGNFPGRFSGRQFSNSRSEMNVSTLELGDSALYLCASSFNGPGANVLTFGAGSRLTVL.